The next 9 T cell receptor beta chains were all read from a single sample in a study of molecular identifiers for immune sequencing clone quantification. TCRdb re-derived calls from the PCR reads in MiXCR, one entry per CDR3 protein. This sample yields tens of thousands of distinct CDR3 sequences, of which about a sixth are seen a single time; roughly 1.5% belongs to the top ten. Sequencing used naive CD8+ T cells from blood, with Jurkat cell RNA spiked in. As for subset: FACS-sorted CD8+CD4-CCR7+CD45RA+ naive T cells. The source is a human donor in good health. Some libraries in this study had Jurkat cell RNA spiked in.

At least ten counts were recorded for this clonotype. The V call is TRBV21-1, the J call TRBJ2-3; the DNA was not used to check the table's D call, TRBD2. TRBV21-1 is flagged as a pseudogene. The CDR3 runs 18 residues. The chain's CDR3 is CASSKERDLAWVTDTQYF. The CDR3 DNA reads as TGTGCCAGCAGCAAAGAGAGGGACTTAGCTTGGGTCACAGATACGCAGTATTTT.

This clonotype was counted many times. This rearrangement joins TRBV27 to TRBJ1-2; D call uncertain. V was pared by 2 bases and J by 0 bases, with 10 bases between. This CDR3 contains 15 residues. Germline assignment: CDR1 MNHEY and CDR2 SMNVEV (reference sequence). CDR3 in DNA: TGTGCCAGCAGTTTACGTGTCCCTTCTAACTATGGCTACACCTTC. Its translation: CASSLRVPSNYGYTF.

The rearrangement links TRBV28 to TRBJ2-1; perhaps TRBD2 as D (5 bases). Germline values: CDR1 MDHEN, CDR2 SYDVKM. The CDR3 extends over 15 amino acids. V was pared by 3 bases and J by 0 bases, with 9 bases between. CDR3 region: CASSFGETSYNEQFF. In DNA form, the CDR3 reads TGTGCCAGCAGTTTTGGGGAGACCTCCTACAATGAGCAGTTCTTC.

This clonotype showed up many times. The rearrangement links TRBV24-1 to TRBJ2-2; D remains unclear. CDR3 length: 16 amino acids. Germline V gene lookup returns CDR1 KGHDR and CDR2 SFDVKD. V was cut by 4 bases and J by 3 bases, with 14 bases left in between. In DNA, the CDR3 is TGTGCCACCAGTGACAACTCACTCTGGGACACCGGGGAGCTGTTTTTT. Amino acid sequence: CATSDNSLWDTGELFF.

The sample holds a few counts of this clonotype. This rearrangement joins TRBV29-1 to TRBJ2-1, with D maybe TRBD2 (6 bases). From germline, CDR1 is SQVTM and CDR2 ANQGSEA. The germline V and J ends were trimmed by 0 bases and 4 bases, with 19 bases remaining between them. The CDR3 loop spans 17 amino acids. CDR3 protein: CSVEDLKVTSSYNEQFF. The DNA for the CDR3 is TGCAGCGTTGAAGATCTAAAGGTAACTAGCTCATACAATGAGCAGTTCTTC.

Many counts were recorded for this clonotype. The chain is built from TRBV27 and TRBJ1-5; no definite D call. V gave up 5 bases and J gave up 0 bases, with 5 bases separating them. This CDR3 region has 13 residues. The germline CDR1 and CDR2 sequences are MNHEY and SMNVEV (reference sequence). CDR3 nucleotides: TGTGCCAGCAGTCCCAATAGCAATCAGCCCCAGCATTTT. Amino acids: CASSPNSNQPQHF.

The chain combines TRBV27 with TRBJ1-2; D is uncertain. V was pared by 0 bases and J by 4 bases, with 21 bases between. CDR3 length equals 18 residues. Germline V CDR1 and CDR2: MNHEY, SMNVEV (reference sequence). The CDR3 region is CASSLSPVEGIVTYGYTF. Written as DNA, the CDR3 is TGTGCCAGCAGTTTATCGCCGGTGGAAGGAATAGTAACCTATGGCTACACCTTC.

Note on this clonotype: One end of the junction is discordant with germline, which a read error may explain. The rearrangement joins TRBV20-1 to TRBJ2-7, with no clear D. CDR1 is DFQATT and CDR2 is SNEGSKA in the germline V gene (reference sequence). The length of the CDR3 is 13 residues. This CDR3 reads CSASGRTSYEQYF. In DNA form, the CDR3 reads TGCAGTGCTAGCGGGCGGACCAGCTACGAGCAGTATTTC.

V and J are TRBV4-3 and TRBJ2-1, with 9 bases aligning to TRBD2. This CDR3 is 16 amino acids long. Trimming took 0 bases from V and 8 from J; bases not matched to a gene: 8. The germline CDR1 and CDR2 sequences are LGHNA and YSLEER. The CDR3 protein is CASSQDFRGRADEQFF. The CDR3 bases are TGCGCCAGCAGCCAAGATTTTCGCGGGAGGGCTGATGAGCAGTTCTTC.